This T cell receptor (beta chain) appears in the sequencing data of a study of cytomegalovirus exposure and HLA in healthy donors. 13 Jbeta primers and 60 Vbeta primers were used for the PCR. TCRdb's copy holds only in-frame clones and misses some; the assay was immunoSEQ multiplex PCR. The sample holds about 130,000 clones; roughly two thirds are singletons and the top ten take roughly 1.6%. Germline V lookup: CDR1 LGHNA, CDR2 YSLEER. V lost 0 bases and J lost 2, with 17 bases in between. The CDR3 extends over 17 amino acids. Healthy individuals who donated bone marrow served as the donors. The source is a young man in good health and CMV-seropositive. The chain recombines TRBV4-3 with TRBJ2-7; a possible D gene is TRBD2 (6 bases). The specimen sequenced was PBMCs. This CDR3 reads CASSQDRFSGLAYEQYF. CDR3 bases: TGCGCCAGCAGCCAAGATCGTTTCAGCGGGTTAGCCTACGAGCAGTACTTC.